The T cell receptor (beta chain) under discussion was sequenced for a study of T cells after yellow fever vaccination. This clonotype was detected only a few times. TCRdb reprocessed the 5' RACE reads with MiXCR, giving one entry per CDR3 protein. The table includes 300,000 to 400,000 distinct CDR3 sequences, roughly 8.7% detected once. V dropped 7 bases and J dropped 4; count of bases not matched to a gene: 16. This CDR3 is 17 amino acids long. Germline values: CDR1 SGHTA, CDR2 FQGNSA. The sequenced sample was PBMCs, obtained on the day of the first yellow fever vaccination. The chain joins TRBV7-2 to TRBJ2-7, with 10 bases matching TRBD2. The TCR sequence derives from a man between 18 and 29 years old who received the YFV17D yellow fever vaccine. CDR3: CASTLPWDSSGGYEQYF. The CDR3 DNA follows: TGTGCCAGCACCCTACCCTGGGATTCTAGCGGGGGTTACGAGCAGTACTTC.